The following is a TCR beta chain sequence with its context. The source of the sample is a study of blood T cell repertoires in COVID-19. Using immunoSEQ multiplex PCR, the repertoire was profiled, and TCRdb retains in-frame clones only, with some absent. The sample includes approximately 290,000 clones, more than 65% of them seen just once. Input material: peripheral blood. The TCR was taken from a person between 65 and 79 years old with COVID-19, enrolled during active disease.

CDR3 coding DNA: TGTGCCACCCGAGACACAGATACGCAGTATTTT. Encoded protein: CATRDTDTQYF. This sequence joins TRBV6-6 and TRBJ2-3; D unclear. V dropped 10 bases and J dropped 2 bases, with 7 bases sitting between them. Germline lookup yields CDR1 MNHNY and CDR2 SVGAGI (reference sequence). CDR3 length: 11 residues.